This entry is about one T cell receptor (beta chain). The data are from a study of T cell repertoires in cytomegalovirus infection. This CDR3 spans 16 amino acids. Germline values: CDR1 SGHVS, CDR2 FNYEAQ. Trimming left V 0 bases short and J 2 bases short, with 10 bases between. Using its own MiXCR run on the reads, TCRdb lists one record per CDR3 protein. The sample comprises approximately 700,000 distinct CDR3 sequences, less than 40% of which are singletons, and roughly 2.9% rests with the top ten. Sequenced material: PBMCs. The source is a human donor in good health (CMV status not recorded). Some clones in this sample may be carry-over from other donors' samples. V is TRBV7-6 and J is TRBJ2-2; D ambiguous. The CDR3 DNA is TGTGCCAGCAGCTTAGCCGGAGAGGTTAACACCGGGGAGCTGTTTTTT. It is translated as CASSLAGEVNTGELFF.